The sequence of this TCR beta chain was determined in a study of cytomegalovirus exposure and HLA in healthy donors. The primer mix had 60 Vbeta and 13 Jbeta primers. The assay was immunoSEQ multiplex PCR, and TCRdb's table has in-frame clones only and misses some. The top ten hold approximately 14% of the sample, which has approximately 100,000 clones, roughly four fifths seen once. Study-wide points: HLA alleles showed associations with 15,000 to 20,000 TCR beta sequences in a later analysis, at a 0.05 false discovery rate. In a later analysis, CMV-associated beta chains were mostly HLA-associated, it appeared. A later analysis by the authors found several of the most significant clusters apparently linked to common viral pathogens. Reportedly, cytomegalovirus status was diagnosed with high sensitivity and specificity.

Remarks on this clone: What it binds is not known.

CDR1 is SGHRS, CDR2 YFSETQ, per germline. The CDR3 loop spans 17 amino acids. V was clipped by 4 bases and J by 7 bases; unmatched bases: 11. Material for sequencing was PBMCs. The V gene is TRBV5-1, the J gene TRBJ2-3, with 14 bases matching TRBD2. The sequence was collected from a male donor in good health and CMV-seropositive. DNA of the CDR3: TGCGCCAGCAGCCCAAAACTGACTAGCGGGGGGGGATATACGCAGTATTTT. Translation gives CASSPKLTSGGGYTQYF.